Described below is a single T cell receptor (beta chain) sequence and its context. The antigen remains undetermined. The libraries of TRB cDNA were constructed through 5' RACE using UMI labels. TCRdb reprocessed the 5' RACE reads; each CDR3 protein has one entry and no DNA is given. This sample lists 60,000 to 65,000 distinct CDR3 sequences; its ten largest clones have approximately 0.74%. From germline, CDR1 is SEHNR and CDR2 FQNEAQ (reference sequence). This CDR3 comprises 13 residues. This record belongs to a study of CXCR3-negative and CXCR3-positive naive CD8 T cells. Whole-study findings and limits: Researchers report that CXCR3-positive naive cells carry more hydrophobic TRB CDR3s than CXCR3-negative naive cells.

This clonotype was sampled from a human donor in good health. Some clones in this sample may be carry-over from other donors' samples. The chain carries TRBV7-9 and TRBJ2-7; lacking DNA, the TRBD1 call made by TCRdb goes unchecked. The specimen was naive CXCR3+ CD8+ T cells from blood. Subset defined: CD45RO-CCR7+CD27+CD95- naive CD8+ T cells expressing CXCR3 (TNR3+). The CDR3: CASSLQGDYEQYF.